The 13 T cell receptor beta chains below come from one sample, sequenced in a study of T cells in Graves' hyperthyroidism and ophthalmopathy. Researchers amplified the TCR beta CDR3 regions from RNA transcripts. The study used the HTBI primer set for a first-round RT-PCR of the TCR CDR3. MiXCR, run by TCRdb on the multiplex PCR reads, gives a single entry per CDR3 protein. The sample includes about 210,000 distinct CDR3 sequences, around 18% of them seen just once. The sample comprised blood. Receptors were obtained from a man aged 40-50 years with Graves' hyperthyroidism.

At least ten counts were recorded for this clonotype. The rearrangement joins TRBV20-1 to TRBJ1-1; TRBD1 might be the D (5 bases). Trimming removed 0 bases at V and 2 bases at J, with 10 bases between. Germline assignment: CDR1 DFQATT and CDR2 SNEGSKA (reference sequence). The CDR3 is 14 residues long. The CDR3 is CSARDWQGNTEAFF. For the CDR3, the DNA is TGCAGTGCTAGAGATTGGCAGGGTAACACTGAAGCTTTCTTT.

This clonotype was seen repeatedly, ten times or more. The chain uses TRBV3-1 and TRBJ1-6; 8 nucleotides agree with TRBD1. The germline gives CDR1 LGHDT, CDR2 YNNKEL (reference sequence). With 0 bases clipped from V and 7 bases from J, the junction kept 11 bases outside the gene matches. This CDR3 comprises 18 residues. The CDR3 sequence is CASSQDFIQGAPNSPLHF. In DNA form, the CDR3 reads TGTGCCAGCAGCCAAGATTTCATCCAGGGGGCTCCCAATTCACCCCTCCACTTT.

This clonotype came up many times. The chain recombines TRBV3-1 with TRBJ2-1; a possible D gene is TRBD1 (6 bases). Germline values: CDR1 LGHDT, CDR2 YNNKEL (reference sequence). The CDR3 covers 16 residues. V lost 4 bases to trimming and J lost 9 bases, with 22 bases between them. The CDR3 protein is CASSPGVLVISTEQFF. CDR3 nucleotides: TGTGCCAGCAGCCCAGGGGTACTAGTCATCTCCACTGAGCAGTTCTTC.

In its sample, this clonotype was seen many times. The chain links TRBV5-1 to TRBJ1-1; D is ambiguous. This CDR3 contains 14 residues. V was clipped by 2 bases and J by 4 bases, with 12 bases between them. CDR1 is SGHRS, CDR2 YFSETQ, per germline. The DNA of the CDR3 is TGCGCCAGCAGCTTACGGGGAGACGGCACTGAAGCTTTCTTT. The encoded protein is CASSLRGDGTEAFF. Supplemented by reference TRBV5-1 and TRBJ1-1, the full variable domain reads KAGVTQTPRYLIKTRGQQVTLSCSPISGHRSVSWYQQTPGQGLQFLFEYFSETQRNKGNFPGRFSGRQFSNSRSEMNVSTLELGDSALYLCASSLRGDGTEAFFGQGTRLTVV.

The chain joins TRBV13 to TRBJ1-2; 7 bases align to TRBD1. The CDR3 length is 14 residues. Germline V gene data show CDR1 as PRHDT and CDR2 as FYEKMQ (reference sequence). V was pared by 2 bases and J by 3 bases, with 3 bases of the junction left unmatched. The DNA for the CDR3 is TGTGCCAGCAGCTTAAAAGGGACAGACTATGGCTACACCTTC. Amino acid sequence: CASSLKGTDYGYTF. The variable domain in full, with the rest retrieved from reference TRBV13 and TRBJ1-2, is AAGVIQSPRHLIKEKRETATLKCYPIPRHDTVYWYQQGPGQDPQFLISFYEKMQSDKGSIPDRFSAQQFSDYHSELNMSSLELGDSALYFCASSLKGTDYGYTFGSGTRLTVV.

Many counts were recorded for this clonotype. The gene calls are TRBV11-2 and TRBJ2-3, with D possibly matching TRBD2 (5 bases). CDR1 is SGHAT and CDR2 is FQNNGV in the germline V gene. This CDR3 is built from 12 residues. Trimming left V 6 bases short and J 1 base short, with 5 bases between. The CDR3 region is CASRRGTDTQYF. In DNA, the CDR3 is TGTGCCAGCAGGCGGGGCACAGATACGCAGTATTTT.

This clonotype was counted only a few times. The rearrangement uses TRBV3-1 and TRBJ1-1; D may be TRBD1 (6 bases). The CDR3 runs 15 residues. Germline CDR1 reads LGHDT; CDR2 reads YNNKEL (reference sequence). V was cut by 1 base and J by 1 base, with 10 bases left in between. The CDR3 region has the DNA TGTGCCAGCAGCCAAGGGAAACAGGGGAACACTGAAGCTTTCTTT. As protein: CASSQGKQGNTEAFF. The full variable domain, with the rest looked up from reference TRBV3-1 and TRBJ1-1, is DTAVSQTPKYLVTQMGNDKSIKCEQNLGHDTMYWYKQDSKKFLKIMFSYNNKELIINETVPNRFSPKSPDKAHLNLHINSLELGDSAVYFCASSQGKQGNTEAFFGQGTRLTVV.

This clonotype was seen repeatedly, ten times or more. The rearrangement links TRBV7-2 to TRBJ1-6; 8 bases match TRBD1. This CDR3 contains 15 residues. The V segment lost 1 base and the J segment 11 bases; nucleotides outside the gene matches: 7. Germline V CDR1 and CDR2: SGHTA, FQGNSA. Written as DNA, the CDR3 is TGTGCCAGCAGCTTAGACGGACAGGGTCAGACACCCCTCCACTTT. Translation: CASSLDGQGQTPLHF.

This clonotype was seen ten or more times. The CDR3 sequence: CSAPIRGRTEAFF. As DNA, the CDR3 is TGCAGTGCCCCCATCCGGGGCAGAACTGAAGCTTTCTTT. The chain employs TRBV20-1 and TRBJ1-1; a possible D gene is TRBD1 (5 bases). From germline, CDR1 is DFQATT and CDR2 SNEGSKA (reference sequence). This CDR3 comprises 13 residues. V was trimmed by 6 bases and J by 5 bases, leaving 16 bases between them.

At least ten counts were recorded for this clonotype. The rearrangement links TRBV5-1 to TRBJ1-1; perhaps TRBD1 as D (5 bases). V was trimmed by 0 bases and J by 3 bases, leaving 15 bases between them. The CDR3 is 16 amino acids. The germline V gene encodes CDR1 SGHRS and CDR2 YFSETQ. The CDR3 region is CASSLVGDVRDTEAFF. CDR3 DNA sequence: TGCGCCAGCAGCTTGGTCGGGGACGTGAGGGACACTGAAGCTTTCTTT.

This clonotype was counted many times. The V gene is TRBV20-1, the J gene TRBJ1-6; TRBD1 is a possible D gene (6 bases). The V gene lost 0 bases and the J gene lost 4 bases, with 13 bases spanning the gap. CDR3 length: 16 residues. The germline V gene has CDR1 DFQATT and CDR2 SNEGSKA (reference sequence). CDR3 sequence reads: CSARDLGRGYNSPLHF. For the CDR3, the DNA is TGCAGTGCTAGAGATTTGGGGAGGGGGTATAATTCACCCCTCCACTTT.

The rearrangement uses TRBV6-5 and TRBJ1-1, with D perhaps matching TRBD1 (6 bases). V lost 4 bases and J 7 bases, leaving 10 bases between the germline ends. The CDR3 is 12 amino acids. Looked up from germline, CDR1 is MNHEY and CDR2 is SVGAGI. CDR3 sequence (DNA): TGTGCCAGCAGTTGGGGGGCAGATGAAGCTTTCTTT. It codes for CASSWGADEAFF.

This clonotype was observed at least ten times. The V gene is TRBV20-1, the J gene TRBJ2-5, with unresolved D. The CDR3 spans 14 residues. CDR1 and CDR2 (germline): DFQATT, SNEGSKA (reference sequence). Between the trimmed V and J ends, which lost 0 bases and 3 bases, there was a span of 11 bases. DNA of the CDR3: TGCAGTGCTAGAGATCAGGCCCCAAAAGAGACCCAGTACTTC. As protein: CSARDQAPKETQYF.